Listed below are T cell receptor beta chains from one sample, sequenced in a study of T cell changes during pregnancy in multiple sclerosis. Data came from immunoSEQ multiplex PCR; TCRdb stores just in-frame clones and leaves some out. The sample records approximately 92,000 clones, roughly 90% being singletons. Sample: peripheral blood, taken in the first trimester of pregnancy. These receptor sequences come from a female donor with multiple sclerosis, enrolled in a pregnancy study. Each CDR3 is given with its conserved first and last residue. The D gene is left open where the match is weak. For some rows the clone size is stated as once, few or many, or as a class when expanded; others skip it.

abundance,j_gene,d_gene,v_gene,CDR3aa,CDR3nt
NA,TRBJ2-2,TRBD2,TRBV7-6,CASSLLLSGRGAGELFF,TGTGCCAGCAGCCTGCTTCTTAGCGGGAGGGGTGCCGGGGAGCTGTTTTTT
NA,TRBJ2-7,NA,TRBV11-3,CASSSDSFEQYF,TGTGCCAGCAGCTCCGACAGTTTCGAGCAGTACTTC
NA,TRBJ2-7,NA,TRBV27,CASSSRDTYEQYF,TGTGCCAGCAGTTCCAGGGACACCTACGAGCAGTACTTC
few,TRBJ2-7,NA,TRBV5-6,CASSRNSYEQYF,TGTGCCAGCAGCCGTAACTCCTACGAGCAGTACTTC
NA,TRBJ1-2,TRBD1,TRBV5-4,CASSPRQGNYGYTF,TGTGCCAGCAGCCCGCGACAGGGTAACTATGGCTACACCTTC
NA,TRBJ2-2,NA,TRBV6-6,CASRASNTGELFF,TGTGCCAGCAGGGCCTCGAACACCGGGGAGCTGTTTTTT
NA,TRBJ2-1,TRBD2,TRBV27,CASSPQTSGSGEQFF,TGTGCCAGCAGCCCACAGACTAGCGGGAGCGGTGAGCAGTTCTTC
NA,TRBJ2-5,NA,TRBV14,CASSQGGRGLETQYF,TGTGCCAGCAGCCAAGGAGGGCGGGGATTAGAGACCCAGTACTTC
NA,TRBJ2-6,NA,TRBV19,CASKIYPSSGANVLTF,TGTGCCAGTAAGATATACCCGAGCTCTGGGGCCAACGTCCTGACTTTC
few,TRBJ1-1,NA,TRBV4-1,CASSQERDEAFF,TGCGCCAGCAGCCAAGAGAGGGATGAAGCTTTCTTT
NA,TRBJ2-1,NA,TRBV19,CASSMGGQFSYNEQFF,TGTGCCAGTAGTATGGGGGGGCAGTTCTCCTACAATGAGCAGTTCTTC
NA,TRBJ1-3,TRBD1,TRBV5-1,CASSPGQGSGNTIYF,TGCGCCAGCAGCCCGGGACAGGGCTCTGGAAACACCATATATTTT
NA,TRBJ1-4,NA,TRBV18,CASSPGQPNEKLFF,TGTGCCAGCTCCCCCGGACAGCCTAATGAAAAACTGTTTTTT
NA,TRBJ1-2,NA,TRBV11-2,CASSLGYRATSYGYTF,TGTGCCAGCAGCTTAGGTTACAGGGCCACCAGCTATGGCTACACCTTC
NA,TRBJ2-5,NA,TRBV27,CASSLAVLGTQYF,TGTGCCAGCAGTTTGGCAGTCCTAGGGACCCAGTACTTC
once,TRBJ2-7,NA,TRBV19,CASSIGPGIEQYF,TGTGCCAGTAGTATAGGGCCAGGGATAGAGCAGTACTTC
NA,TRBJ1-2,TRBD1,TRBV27,CASSLYMVAGGDRGYTF,TGTGCCAGCAGTTTATATATGGTAGCAGGGGGCGATCGGGGCTACACCTTC
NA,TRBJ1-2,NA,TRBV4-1,CASSQGAGASYGYTF,TGCGCCAGCAGCCAAGGGGCGGGGGCTTCTTATGGCTACACCTTC
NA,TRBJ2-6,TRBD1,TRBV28,CASSLSWTGGFGANVLTF,TGTGCCAGCAGTTTATCCTGGACAGGGGGCTTTGGGGCCAACGTCCTGACTTTC
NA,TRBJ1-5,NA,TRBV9,CASSVGGGQPQHF,TGTGCCAGCAGCGTAGGGGGGGGTCAGCCCCAGCATTTT
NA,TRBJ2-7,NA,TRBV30,CAWRAAGGFNEQYF,TGTGCCTGGAGAGCGGCAGGGGGGTTTAACGAGCAGTACTTC
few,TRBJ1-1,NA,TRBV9,CASSPGQNTEAFF,TGTGCCAGCAGCCCCGGACAGAACACTGAAGCTTTCTTT
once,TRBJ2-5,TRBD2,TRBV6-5,CASSLAGPQETQYF,TGTGCCAGCAGTTTAGCGGGACCTCAAGAGACCCAGTACTTC
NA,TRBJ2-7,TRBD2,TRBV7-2,CASSTSIRGEGEQYF,TGTGCCAGCAGCACCTCCATCCGGGGGGAGGGCGAGCAGTACTTC
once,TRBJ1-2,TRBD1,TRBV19,CASTPGTGNYGYTF,TGTGCCAGTACACCCGGGACAGGGAACTATGGCTACACCTTC
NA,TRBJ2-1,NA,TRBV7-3,CASSLIGVRSEQFF,TGTGCCAGCAGCCTCATCGGAGTTCGTAGTGAGCAGTTCTTC
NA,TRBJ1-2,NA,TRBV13,CASSPTAGSYGYTF,TGTGCCAGCAGCCCCACAGCGGGGTCCTATGGCTACACCTTC
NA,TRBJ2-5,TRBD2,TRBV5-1,CASSLGGGQETQYF,TGCGCCAGCAGCTTGGGCGGGGGGCAAGAGACCCAGTACTTC
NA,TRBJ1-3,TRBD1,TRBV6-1,CASAGQGNTIYF,TGTGCCAGCGCGGGACAGGGAAACACCATATATTTT
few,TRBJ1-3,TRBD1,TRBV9,CASSVERGPGNTIYF,TGTGCCAGCAGCGTAGAGAGGGGGCCCGGAAACACCATATATTTT
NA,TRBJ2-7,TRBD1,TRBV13,CASSSRQLGQGFHEQYF,TGTGCCAGCAGCTCAAGACAGCTCGGACAGGGTTTCCACGAGCAGTACTTC
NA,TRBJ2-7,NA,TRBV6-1,CASSVKGKSEQYF,TGTGCCAGCAGTGTAAAGGGGAAGTCCGAGCAGTACTTC
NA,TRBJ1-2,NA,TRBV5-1,CASSPQWGQVYGYTF,TGCGCCAGCAGCCCCCAATGGGGGCAAGTCTATGGCTACACCTTC
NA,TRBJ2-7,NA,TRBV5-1,CASSLSLGQIYEQYF,TGCGCCAGCAGCTTGTCTCTGGGACAAATCTACGAGCAGTACTTC
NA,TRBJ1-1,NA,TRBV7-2,CASSSDFTKAFF,TGTGCCAGCAGCTCAGATTTTACGAAAGCTTTCTTT
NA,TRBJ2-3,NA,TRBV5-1,CASTRGASTDTQYF,TGCGCCAGCACCCGCGGGGCTAGTACCGATACGCAGTATTTT
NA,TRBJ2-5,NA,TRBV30,CAWSISLGGIQETQYF,TGTGCCTGGAGTATCTCTCTGGGGGGTATTCAGGAGACCCAGTACTTC
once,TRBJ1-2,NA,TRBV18,CASSPQREGYGYTF,TGTGCCAGCTCACCACAGAGGGAGGGTTATGGCTACACCTTC
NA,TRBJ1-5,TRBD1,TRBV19,CASSAGQAYQPQHF,TGTGCCAGTAGTGCGGGACAGGCTTATCAGCCCCAGCATTTT
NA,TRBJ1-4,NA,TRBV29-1,CSVLQGINEKLFF,TGCAGCGTTCTCCAGGGGATCAATGAAAAACTGTTTTTT
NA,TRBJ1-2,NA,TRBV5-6,CASSLDSPVLGYTF,TGTGCCAGCAGCTTGGACAGCCCGGTTCTCGGCTACACCTTC
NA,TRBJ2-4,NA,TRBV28,CASSPAGTKAKNIQYF,TGTGCCAGCAGTCCCGCAGGAACCAAAGCCAAAAACATTCAGTACTTC
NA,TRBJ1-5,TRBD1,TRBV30,CAWSAHRGSNQPQHF,TGTGCCTGGAGTGCGCACAGGGGAAGCAATCAGCCCCAGCATTTT
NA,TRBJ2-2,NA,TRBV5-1,CASSRPHSQLANTGELFF,TGCGCCAGCAGCCGACCCCATAGCCAGCTCGCGAACACCGGGGAGCTGTTTTTT
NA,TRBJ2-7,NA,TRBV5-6,CASSLGRGDEQYF,TGTGCCAGCAGCTTGGGCCGAGGCGACGAGCAGTACTTC
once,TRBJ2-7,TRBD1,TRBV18,CASSSGTGAYEQYF,TGTGCCAGCTCATCTGGGACAGGGGCCTACGAGCAGTACTTC
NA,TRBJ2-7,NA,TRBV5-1,CASSLVGGTTYEQYF,TGCGCCAGCAGCTTGGTAGGCGGAACCACCTACGAGCAGTACTTC
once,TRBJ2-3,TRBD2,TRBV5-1,CASSLGLAGATGDTQYF,TGCGCCAGCAGCTTAGGACTAGCGGGAGCAACGGGAGATACGCAGTATTTT
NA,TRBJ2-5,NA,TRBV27,CASRPLGGLQETQYF,TGTGCCAGCAGACCCCTCGGTGGACTCCAAGAGACCCAGTACTTC
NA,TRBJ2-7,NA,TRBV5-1,CASSLDNSYEQYF,TGCGCCAGCAGCTTGGACAATTCCTACGAGCAGTACTTC
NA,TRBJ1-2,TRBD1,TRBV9,CASSAGTGNGYTF,TGTGCCAGCAGCGCCGGGACAGGGAACGGCTACACCTTC
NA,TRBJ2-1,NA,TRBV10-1,CASSEWLARSSHNEQFF,TGCGCCAGCAGTGAGTGGCTAGCCCGGAGTTCCCACAATGAGCAGTTCTTC
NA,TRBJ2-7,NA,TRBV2,CASRGARLYF,TGTGCCAGCAGAGGGGCTCGTTTGTACTTC
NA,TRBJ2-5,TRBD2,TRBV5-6,CASSPGLAGAETQYF,TGTGCCAGCAGCCCGGGACTAGCGGGAGCGGAGACCCAGTACTTC
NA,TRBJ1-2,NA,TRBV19,CASSTTGSDGYTF,TGTGCCAGTAGCACAACTGGGAGTGATGGCTACACCTTC